The 23 T cell receptor beta chains given below trace back to one sample, sequenced in a study of T-cell reconstitution after alpha-beta-depleted transplantation in children. Construction of the TCRbeta library involved unique molecular identifiers. TCRdb ran MiXCR on the PCR reads and lists one entry per CDR3 protein. The sample includes approximately 250,000 distinct CDR3 sequences, about a quarter seen only once; the top ten take about 2.6%. The sequenced sample was PBMCs, obtained before TCRalphabeta/CD19-depleted stem cell transplant. The receptors were sampled from a girl aged 2 to 10 with Fanconi anemia, due to receive a stem cell transplant.

This clonotype was seen many times. The chain carries TRBV5-1 and TRBJ2-3; possibly TRBD2 for D (5 bases). Germline V gene data show CDR1 as SGHRS and CDR2 as YFSETQ. V gave up 1 base and J gave up 2 bases, with 11 bases separating them. The CDR3 extends over 15 amino acids. The CDR3 DNA follows: TGCGCCAGCAGCTTGCTAGCACGGTTCACAGATACGCAGTATTTT. This encodes CASSLLARFTDTQYF.

V gene TRBV4-1 combines with J gene TRBJ2-7; 9 nucleotides agree with TRBD1. The CDR3 length is 18 residues. The V segment lost 0 bases and the J segment 2 bases; nucleotides outside the gene matches: 11. CDR1 is MGHRA, CDR2 YSYEKL, per germline. Here the CDR3 DNA reads TGCGCCAGCAGCCAAGACCTCCTTACAGGGGGCGATGCCTACGAGCAGTACTTC. Its protein is CASSQDLLTGGDAYEQYF.

This clonotype was seen a few times. V gene TRBV7-9 combines with J gene TRBJ1-1, with D unresolved. V lost 5 bases and J lost 2, with 12 bases in between. CDR3 length: 14 residues. CDR1 is SEHNR and CDR2 is FQNEAQ in the germline V gene (reference sequence). CDR3 protein: CASSPQPSNTEAFF. CDR3 in DNA: TGTGCCAGCAGCCCGCAGCCCTCAAACACTGAAGCTTTCTTT.

In this sample, this clonotype turned up many times. This chain joins TRBV29-1 and TRBJ2-7; tentatively, D is TRBD2 (6 bases). Per the germline V gene, CDR1 is SQVTM and CDR2 is ANQGSEA. CDR3 length: 12 amino acids. Trimming pared 5 bases from V and 6 bases from J, leaving 14 bases between. Here the CDR3 DNA reads TGCAGCGTTCCTGGGAGGTCAGCCGAGCAGTACTTC. Translation gives CSVPGRSAEQYF.

There are a few counts of this clonotype. The gene calls are TRBV5-1 and TRBJ2-6, with 9 bases matching TRBD1. The germline CDR1 and CDR2 sequences are SGHRS and YFSETQ. The CDR3 extends over 18 amino acids. Losses at the gene ends were 0 bases for V and 0 bases for J; bases not matched to a gene: 4. In nucleotides, the CDR3 is TGCGCCAGCAGCTTGGCCTGGACAGGGGTCTCTGGGGCCAACGTCCTGACTTTC. Amino acids: CASSLAWTGVSGANVLTF.

The CDR3 loop is CASSPAFDQYF. In nucleotides, the CDR3 is TGTGCCAGCAGCCCTGCGTTCGACCAGTACTTC. The V gene is TRBV12-3 or TRBV12-4, the J gene TRBJ2-5; no reliable D call. The CDR3 loop spans 11 amino acids. V was trimmed by 6 bases and J by 10 bases, leaving 12 bases between them.

The rearrangement links TRBV29-1 to TRBJ2-7, with TRBD1 matching 8 bases. The V gene's germline CDR1 is SQVTM and CDR2 ANQGSEA. The CDR3 extends over 12 amino acids. The ends lost 6 bases at V and 7 bases at J; junction bases unmatched: 8. Here the CDR3 reads CSVLTGAGEQYF. The CDR3 DNA reads TGCAGCGTCCTGACAGGGGCAGGGGAGCAGTACTTC.

This clonotype was observed a few times. This chain links TRBV20-1 with TRBJ2-1, with a tentative D call TRBD2 (6 bases). V lost 2 bases to trimming and J lost 3 bases, with 11 bases between them. This CDR3 spans 14 amino acids. The germline V gene has CDR1 DFQATT and CDR2 SNEGSKA (reference sequence). The CDR3 reads CSARWRAYYNEQFF. The CDR3 region has the DNA TGCAGTGCTAGATGGAGGGCTTACTACAATGAGCAGTTCTTC.

This clonotype was seen a few times. This chain joins TRBV7-2 and TRBJ2-5, with 8 bases identical to TRBD1. Per the germline V gene, CDR1 is SGHTA and CDR2 is FQGNSA. The V gene end was trimmed by 6 bases and the J gene end by 1 base; junction bases not matched to a gene: 10. There are 16 residues in the CDR3. CDR3 protein: CASSRKTGAGQETQYF. The CDR3 DNA is TGTGCCAGCAGTAGAAAGACAGGGGCAGGCCAAGAGACCCAGTACTTC. The variable domain in full, completed from reference TRBV7-2 and TRBJ2-5, reads GAGVSQSPSNKVTEKGKDVELRCDPISGHTALYWYRQSLGQGLEFLIYFQGNSAPDKSGLPSDRFSAERTGGSVSTLTIQRTQQEDSAVYLCASSRKTGAGQETQYFGPGTRLLVL.

This clonotype was seen a few times. The rearrangement uses TRBV11-2 and TRBJ2-3, with TRBD2 matching over 7 bases. Looked up from germline, CDR1 is SGHAT and CDR2 is FQNNGV. This CDR3 is 18 amino acids long. With 3 bases clipped from V and 1 base from J, the junction kept 13 bases outside the gene matches. CDR3 protein: CASSFNWEGLSGTDTQYF. The CDR3 nucleotides are TGTGCCAGCAGCTTTAATTGGGAGGGCCTTTCGGGCACAGATACGCAGTATTTT.

The V and J genes are TRBV20-1 and TRBJ2-1, with 10 bases fitting TRBD2. This CDR3 is built from 15 residues. Trimming removed 0 bases from V and 6 bases from J; junction bases left unmatched: 5. Germline V gene sequence: CDR1 DFQATT, CDR2 SNEGSKA (reference sequence). In nucleotides, the CDR3 is TGCAGTGCTAGAGATGCCAGCGGGGGGGGCAATGAGCAGTTCTTC. Protein: CSARDASGGGNEQFF.

This clonotype has only a few counts. This chain links TRBV7-8 with TRBJ1-6; D is possibly TRBD1 (6 bases). With 1 base removed from V and 8 bases from J, the gap between germline ends came to 6 bases. From germline, CDR1 is SGHVS and CDR2 FQNEAQ. The CDR3 sequence is 13 residues long. The CDR3 sequence: CASSLGQDSPLHF. The DNA of the CDR3 is TGTGCCAGCAGCTTAGGACAGGATTCACCCCTCCACTTT.

This clonotype was picked up many times. The chain carries TRBV29-1 and TRBJ2-5; TRBD2 matches at 10 bases. This CDR3 spans 14 amino acids. V was clipped by 6 bases and J by 2 bases; unmatched bases: 6. From germline, CDR1 is SQVTM and CDR2 ANQGSEA. The CDR3: CSVAGLAAQETQYF. CDR3 sequence (DNA): TGCAGCGTGGCAGGACTAGCGGCTCAAGAGACCCAGTACTTC.

About this clonotype itself: A much bigger clone sits one base away, suggesting this may be a read error. The genes are TRBV6-1 and TRBJ2-1; D remains unclear. This CDR3 contains 16 residues. Germline V gene lookup returns CDR1 MNHNS and CDR2 SASEGT. The CDR3, as DNA: TGTACCAGCAGTCGAACCTTAGGCACCTCCTACAATGAGCAGTTCTTC. This sequence encodes CTSSRTLGTSYNEQFF.

The chain has TRBV20-1 and TRBJ2-7; 7 positions agree with TRBD2. Per the germline V gene, CDR1 is DFQATT and CDR2 is SNEGSKA (reference sequence). J gave up 3 bases and V 8 bases, and 10 bases lay outside the gene matches. This CDR3 contains 13 residues. Here the CDR3 reads CSTPTGGLYEQYF. The CDR3 DNA is TGCAGTACCCCTACGGGGGGTCTCTACGAGCAGTACTTC.

Many counts were recorded for this clonotype. This chain links TRBV12-3 or TRBV12-4 with TRBJ2-7; the D is unclear. The V end lost 3 bases, the J end lost 2 bases, and 2 bases lay between the germline ends. CDR3 size: 11 residues. The CDR3 DNA reads as TGTGCCAGCAGTTTCACCTACGAGCAGTACTTC. Its translation: CASSFTYEQYF.

This clonotype was counted many times. This chain connects TRBV27 to TRBJ2-7; 7 bases fit TRBD1. Per the germline V gene, CDR1 is MNHEY and CDR2 is SMNVEV (reference sequence). This CDR3 region has 14 residues. Trimming took 5 bases from V and 3 from J; bases not matched to a gene: 7. For the CDR3, the DNA is TGTGCCAGCAGTCCCGGGACAGACTTCTACGAGCAGTACTTC. Encoded protein: CASSPGTDFYEQYF.

The gene calls are TRBV20-1 and TRBJ2-7; D is possibly TRBD2 (6 bases). V shed 1 base and J shed 0 bases, with 7 bases lying between them. Germline V gives CDR1 DFQATT, CDR2 SNEGSKA (reference sequence). The CDR3 has 13 residues. The CDR3 DNA reads as TGCAGTGCTAGAGTGACTAGCTCCTACGAGCAGTACTTC. This codes for CSARVTSSYEQYF.

In regard to this clonotype: The final CDR3 position lacks the conserved phenylalanine or tryptophan, pointing to a likely read error. The chain combines TRBV20-1 with TRBJ2-3; 8 positions match TRBD2. Per the germline V gene, CDR1 is DFQATT and CDR2 is SNEGSKA (reference sequence). This CDR3 contains 16 residues. The trim removed 5 bases at V and 9 bases at J, leaving 19 bases unmatched. The DNA of the CDR3 is TGCAGTGCTGTATTCGGGGGGGCCACTTTAATCGGCACGCAGTATGTT. Translating gives CSAVFGGATLIGTQYV.

This clonotype occurred many times. The V call is TRBV10-3, the J call TRBJ2-3; a possible D gene is TRBD2 (6 bases). Looked up from germline, CDR1 is ENHRY and CDR2 is SYGVKD. The CDR3 totals 16 residues. Trimming shortened V by 10 bases and J by 1 base, and 21 bases separated the two germline ends. This CDR3 is CATAFHRDSGTDTQYF. DNA for the CDR3: TGTGCCACCGCTTTCCACCGGGACTCAGGCACAGATACGCAGTATTTT.

This clonotype was seen only a few times. The chain combines TRBV20-1 with TRBJ2-1; possibly TRBD2 for D (5 bases). The germline V gene encodes CDR1 DFQATT and CDR2 SNEGSKA (reference sequence). The V gene lost 3 bases and the J gene lost 0 bases, with 9 bases spanning the gap. The CDR3 spans 14 residues. The DNA of the CDR3 is TGCAGTGCTAGTCCTAGCAACTCCTACAATGAGCAGTTCTTC. Translation gives CSASPSNSYNEQFF.

This clonotype has at least ten counts. J is TRBJ2-5 and V is TRBV20-1, with unresolved D. V lost 4 bases to trimming and J lost 2 bases, with 14 bases between them. CDR3 length equals 14 residues. The germline V gene has CDR1 DFQATT and CDR2 SNEGSKA (reference sequence). The CDR3 DNA reads TGCAGTGCTAACGGCATTCCTGGTCAAGAGACCCAGTACTTC. This gives the protein CSANGIPGQETQYF.

This clonotype has at least ten counts. The V and J genes are TRBV20-1 and TRBJ2-1; 11 bases align to TRBD2. The V gene's germline CDR1 is DFQATT and CDR2 SNEGSKA (reference sequence). The CDR3 extends over 15 amino acids. The V segment lost 5 bases and the J segment 9 bases; nucleotides outside the gene matches: 12. The CDR3: CSAVSGGAGVGEQFF. In DNA, the CDR3 is TGCAGTGCTGTTAGCGGGGGGGCTGGGGTAGGTGAGCAGTTCTTC.